This TCR beta chain was retrieved from a study of T cells in women clearing cervical HPV infection. Across the whole study: Women with histologically confirmed HPV16-related CIN3 or worse, 2 with invasive cancer, served as cases.

Dot-blot hybridization genotyped cervical HPV amplified with MY09/MY11 PCR. The CDR3 extends over 15 amino acids. V gave up 0 bases and J gave up 7 bases; unmatched junction bases: 7. Germline V gene data show CDR1 as SGHRS and CDR2 as YFSETQ. The data were produced by immunoSEQ multiplex PCR, yet TCRdb's version contains in-frame clones alone and is incomplete. In total, the table holds tens of thousands of clones. This clone is medium-sized by frequency. The read is 3 residues too short to cover the CDR3 end, so that end is filled in from the germline J gene. Sequencing used blood buffy coat. This TCR came from a woman between 18 and 75 years old with a cervical HPV16 infection that either progressed to CIN3+ or cleared (not recorded which). This sequence joins TRBV5-1 and TRBJ1-5; 7 bases match TRBD1. CDR3 region: CASSLETGVGQPQHF. CDR3 DNA (partial): TGCGCCAGCAGCTTGGAAACAGGGGTAGGACAGCCC.